This entry lists 5 T cell receptor beta chains sequenced from one sample in a study of blood T cell repertoires in COVID-19. This table comes from immunoSEQ multiplex PCR, and its TCRdb copy is limited to in-frame clones, with some not included. The sample yields about 40,000 clones, approximately 80% seen once. The sample taken for sequencing was peripheral blood. The receptors derive from a man in his forties or fifties with active or convalescent COVID-19.

The chain recombines TRBV7-9 with TRBJ2-5, with 10 bases matching TRBD1. V lost 5 bases and J lost 6; bases outside the gene matches: 6. Germline CDR1 reads SEHNR; CDR2 reads FQNEAQ (reference sequence). This CDR3 has 14 residues. The CDR3, as DNA: TGTGCCAGCAGCCCGGGACAGGGGCCCAAGACCCAGTACTTC. As protein: CASSPGQGPKTQYF.

The V gene is TRBV12-5, the J gene TRBJ2-7; 11 nucleotides align to TRBD1. Germline values: CDR1 LGHNT, CDR2 FRNRAP. The CDR3 covers 16 residues. V lost 4 bases and J lost 3; bases outside the gene matches: 8. The CDR3 DNA sequence: TGTGCTAGTGGTTCGGCGGGACAGGGGGTGATCTACGAGCAGTACTTC. Amino acid sequence: CASGSAGQGVIYEQYF.

The gene calls are TRBV27 and TRBJ1-4; 7 bases align to TRBD1. V lost 0 bases to trimming and J lost 7 bases; unmatched junction nucleotides: 5. CDR1 MNHEY and CDR2 SMNVEV come from the germline V gene (reference sequence). This CDR3 has 15 residues. The CDR3 is CASSLSATGAEKLFF. As DNA, the CDR3 is TGTGCCAGCAGTTTATCCGCCACAGGGGCTGAAAAACTGTTTTTT.

This clone has just one count. The chain has TRBV7-6 and TRBJ2-1; 8 positions match TRBD2. CDR1 and CDR2 (germline): SGHVS, FNYEAQ. V was pared by 2 bases and J by 3 bases, with 12 bases of the junction left unmatched. CDR3 size: 18 residues. CDR3 in amino acids: CASSLRGLAGGLYNEQFF. In DNA, the CDR3 is TGTGCCAGCAGCTTAAGGGGACTGGCGGGGGGCCTCTACAATGAGCAGTTCTTC.

The chain combines TRBV4-1 with TRBJ1-1, with D maybe TRBD1 (6 bases). V was pared by 0 bases and J by 5 bases, with 10 bases between. The CDR3 contains 14 residues. Germline V gives CDR1 MGHRA, CDR2 YSYEKL. This chain's CDR3 is CASSQETGTTEAFF. The CDR3 nucleotides are TGCGCCAGCAGCCAAGAAACAGGGACGACTGAAGCTTTCTTT.